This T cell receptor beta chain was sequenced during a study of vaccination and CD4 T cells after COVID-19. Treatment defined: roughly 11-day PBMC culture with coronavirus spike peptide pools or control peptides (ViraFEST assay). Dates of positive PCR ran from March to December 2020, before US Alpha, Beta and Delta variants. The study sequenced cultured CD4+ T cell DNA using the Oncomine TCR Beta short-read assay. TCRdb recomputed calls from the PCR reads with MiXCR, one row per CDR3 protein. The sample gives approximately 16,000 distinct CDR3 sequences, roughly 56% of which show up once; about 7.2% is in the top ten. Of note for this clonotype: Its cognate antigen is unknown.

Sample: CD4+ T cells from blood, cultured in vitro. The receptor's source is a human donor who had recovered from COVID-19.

The CDR3 spells CASRHRGRTYEQYF. The CDR3 nucleotides read TGTGCCAGCAGGCACAGGGGACGAACCTACGAGCAGTACTTC. The rearrangement joins TRBV6-1 to TRBJ2-7; 7 bases map to TRBD1. The V gene's germline CDR1 is MNHNS and CDR2 SASEGT. This CDR3 has 14 amino acids. V lost 6 bases to trimming and J lost 2 bases; unmatched junction nucleotides: 7.